The clone carrying this T cell receptor beta chain was counted once. The antigen is unknown. The PCR contained 60 Vbeta and 13 Jbeta primers. Data came from immunoSEQ multiplex PCR; TCRdb stores just in-frame clones and leaves some out. Of 150,000 to 200,000 clones in the sample, around 84% were seen once. The CDR3 is 14 amino acids. Trimming removed 0 bases at V and 5 bases at J, with 8 bases between. CDR1 KGHSH and CDR2 LQKENI come from the germline V gene. This sample is drawn from a study of cytomegalovirus exposure and HLA in healthy donors. Study observations and caveats: Later analysis associated a missense DCLRE1C variant with TCR beta V- and J-gene trimming.

The sequence was collected from a woman younger than 35 in good health and CMV-seronegative. Sequenced sample: PBMCs. The chain uses TRBV18 and TRBJ2-1, with D uncertain. This CDR3 reads CASSPPSRNNEQFF. As DNA, the CDR3 is TGTGCCAGCTCACCACCGTCTAGAAACAATGAGCAGTTCTTC.